This record looks at one TCR beta chain sequence and its context. This receptor's antigen is unknown. Base qualities are not recorded, but no much larger clone differs from it by a single base. CDR1 is given as SGHTA and CDR2 as FQGNSA, both from the germline V gene. V trim: 5 bases; J trim: 2 bases; unmatched bases: 9. The CDR3 measures 15 amino acids from cysteine to phenylalanine. The sequence is cut down to CDR3 DNA, 45 bases in frame from base 1. This sample was included in a study of response to subunit inactivated influenza vaccine (dated by TCRdb to 2016 to 2018). Background for the entire study: Deep quantitative T cell receptor repertoire profiling was used in the study to track responses to a trivalent subunit inactivated influenza vaccine.

Library generation was performed with RT-PCR. Reads for this sample came from an Illumina HiSeq 2500. TCRdb trimmed the raw reads at Q25, called clones with MiXCR and kept productive beta chains. Each CDR3 protein gets just one entry, which takes the most common genes and DNA from the rows behind it. In this sample the table shows roughly 630,000 distinct CDR3 sequences, approximately 15% of which occur a single time. The ten biggest clones cover approximately 7.6% of the sample. What the work shows at the level of the full study, not this receptor alone: The authors suggested that each seasonal influenza vaccination may recruit only a limited number of new T cells.

The V and J segments used are TRBV7-2 and TRBJ2-7; 7 central bases correspond to TRBD1. Sequencing was performed on PBMCs from blood, taken 14 to 15 days before vaccination. The clonotype comes from a man between 50 and 59 years old who received an inactivated influenza vaccine. Donor details come from another sample of the same person, matched by shared clones. The CDR3 in this case is CASSQTGTATYEQYF. At the DNA level, the sequence is TGTGCCAGCAGCCAAACCGGGACAGCAACCTACGAGCAGTACTTC.